This T cell receptor beta chain is drawn from a study of B cell selection in AIRE deficiency. The sorted conventional CD4 T cells were gated as CD4+CD127+. The CDR3 extends over 13 amino acids. Germline values: CDR1 LNHDA, CDR2 SQIVND (reference sequence). The V end lost 4 bases, the J end lost 3 bases, and 10 bases lay between the germline ends. In the study's own analysis: Pooled conventional T cells gave about 1x10^5 patient and about 150,000 donor TCRbeta sequences. Assay used: immunoSEQ multiplex PCR; TCRdb lists only in-frame clones, some missing. V and J calls and clone size follow that table, whereas D and trimming were derived from the DNA. The sample has some 25,000 clones, about 96% seen once.

The chain employs TRBV19 and TRBJ2-7; no definite D call. The sequencing sample was made of CD4+CD127+ conventional T cells sorted from PBMCs. The clonotype comes from a human donor in good health. The CDR3: CASSNLPFYEQYF. The DNA for the CDR3 is TGTGCCAGTAGTAATCTTCCCTTCTACGAGCAGTACTTC.